This T cell receptor beta chain originates from a study of Ad26.COV2.S vaccination and SARS-CoV-2 variants (dated by TCRdb to the early 2020s). The study in broad terms: TCRbeta repertoire sequencing was used to assess the specificity and breadth of SARS-CoV-2-reactive T cell receptors after Ad26.COV2.S vaccination. The TCR-sequenced set comprised approximately 32 samples: some 20 Ad26.COV2.S vaccine recipients, 5 placebo recipients and 8 SARS-CoV-2 convalescent individuals.

The immunoSEQ Assay was the method used to sequence TCRbeta CDR3 regions. After extraction, genomic DNA underwent amplification by bias-controlled multiplex PCR, followed by high-throughput sequencing. Concerning the study's data processing: To quantify the absolute abundance of each unique TCRbeta CDR3 region, sequences were collapsed and filtered. T cell fraction was estimated by normalization of TCRbeta template counts to usable DNA, with usable DNA being measured through amplification of reference genes present in all nucleated cells. Repertoire TCRs were annotated as SARS-CoV-2-specific by exact matching of V gene, CDR3 amino acid sequence and J gene to a known reactive TCR set. The reference SARS-CoV-2 TCR set came from MIRA and was filtered for enrichment in COVID-19-positive ImmuneCODE repertoires, removing public or cross-reactive TCRs. Drawing on the MIRA antigens, annotated TCRs were analysed further at the level of specific ORF or position within ORF. Breadth was defined as the number of annotated unique rearrangements divided by the total number of unique productive rearrangements, and depth was defined as the summed frequency of the annotated unique rearrangements. Two-sided Wilcoxon rank-sum tests were used to compare TCR breadth between groups. Held by TCRdb, this immuneACCESS table contains in-frame sequences only and omits some clones. Under half of the omission traces to an unresolved V gene where checked; the cause of the rest is unknown. D and trimming come from the DNA, and the V and J calls and clone size come from that table. In this sample the table shows about 350,000 clones, 90% to 95% of which occur a single time. The ten largest clones add up to 3.9% of the sample.

The investigation overall reported the following: The authors noted that total T cell responses may have been underestimated by the TCR breadth and depth analyses. Non-spike TCR breadth was comparable between vaccine and placebo recipients, consistent with the vaccine containing only spike. Spike-specific TCR breadth was higher in Ad26.COV2.S recipients than in placebo recipients (P = 0.0014). After vaccination, substantial breadth of spike-specific CD8+ and CD4+ T cell responses was reported.

To note about this clone: The target of this receptor is not known. Per-base quality was not reported, and no clone a single base away is much larger than it.

The time point tag for this specimen amounts to: individuals recovered from natural SARS-CoV-2 infection. The CDR3 numbers 16 residues from cysteine through phenylalanine. The entry retains the CDR3 DNA only, 48 bases that are in frame from base 1. From a lookup of the germline V gene (reference sequence), CDR1 and CDR2 are MNHEY and SMNVEV. V and J are truncated by 2 bases and 0 bases respectively, leaving an intervening sequence of 10 bases. This specimen was peripheral blood, taken after recovery from COVID-19. This clonotype was obtained from a human donor who had recovered from COVID-19. The rearrangement combines TRBV27 with TRBJ2-2; no D gene call is confident. The DNA sequence reads TGTGCCAGCAGTTTAACTGTCAACGCGAACACCGGGGAGCTGTTTTTT. Its protein is CASSLTVNANTGELFF.